These T cell receptor beta chains were read from a single sample in a study of radiotherapy plus CTLA-4 blockade in lung cancer. The data were produced by immunoSEQ multiplex PCR, yet TCRdb's version contains in-frame clones alone and is incomplete. The profile shows approximately 83,000 clones, about 79% of them singletons. This specimen was peripheral blood, taken from a patient treated with radiotherapy plus ipilimumab. Receptors originate from a human donor with non-small cell lung cancer who had a partial response to radiotherapy plus ipilimumab. Some clones in this sample may be carry-over from other donors' samples. Both conserved end residues are part of each CDR3. D genes are given only for firm matches. Not all rows give a size; the values are once, few, many and, for expanded clones, a class.

abundance	v_gene	d_gene	j_gene	CDR3aa	CDR3nt
few	TRBV5-8	.	TRBJ1-1	CASSLWAGVNTEAFF	TGTGCCAGCAGCTTGTGGGCAGGGGTGAACACTGAAGCTTTCTTT
.	TRBV19	.	TRBJ2-5	CASSIRRQAGEETQYF	TGTGCCAGTAGTATTAGGCGGCAGGCCGGGGAGGAGACCCAGTACTTC
.	TRBV19	.	TRBJ2-2	CASSTTQGRLGELFF	TGTGCCAGTAGTACCACGCAAGGGAGGCTGGGGGAGCTGTTTTTT
.	TRBV19	TRBD1	TRBJ1-2	CASSVDRGVYGYTF	TGTGCCAGTAGTGTCGACAGGGGGGTATATGGCTACACCTTC
few	TRBV19	TRBD1	TRBJ2-7	CATQGGAYEQYF	TGTGCCACACAGGGGGGAGCCTACGAGCAGTACTTC
.	TRBV30	.	TRBJ2-7	CAWSEQGEQYF	TGTGCCTGGAGTGAGCAGGGCGAGCAGTACTTC
.	TRBV7-6	TRBD1	TRBJ1-3	CASSPGQGIKNTIYF	TGTGCCAGCAGCCCGGGACAGGGTATAAAAAACACCATATATTTT
.	TRBV11-2	.	TRBJ1-2	CASSLLIATGYGYTF	TGTGCCAGCAGCTTATTGATTGCGACAGGCTATGGCTACACCTTC
.	TRBV10-2	TRBD1	TRBJ2-2	CASTDPGQMNTGELFF	TGCGCCAGCACCGACCCGGGACAGATGAACACCGGGGAGCTGTTTTTT
.	TRBV27	.	TRBJ1-6	CASRKETNNSPLHF	TGTGCCAGCAGGAAAGAGACAAATAATTCACCCCTCCACTTT
.	TRBV6-1	TRBD1	TRBJ2-7	CASRAGGSYYEQYF	TGTGCCAGCAGAGCAGGGGGCTCGTATTACGAGCAGTACTTC
.	TRBV7-9	.	TRBJ2-5	CASSLGASGQETQYF	TGTGCCAGCAGCTTGGGGGCCAGCGGACAAGAGACCCAGTACTTC
.	TRBV15	TRBD1	TRBJ2-2	CATSRGTGGYTGELFF	TGTGCCACCAGCAGGGGGACAGGGGGCTACACCGGGGAGCTGTTTTTT
few	TRBV18	TRBD1	TRBJ2-5	CASSTGQGETQYF	TGTGCCAGCTCAACGGGACAGGGAGAGACCCAGTACTTC
.	TRBV11-3	.	TRBJ1-3	CASSSYSGNTIYF	TGTGCCAGCAGCTCCTACTCTGGAAACACCATATATTTT
.	TRBV29-1	.	TRBJ2-6	CSVEDNSGANVLTF	TGCAGCGTTGAAGACAACTCTGGGGCCAACGTCCTGACTTTC
.	TRBV7-3	.	TRBJ2-5	CASSLTPAGETQYF	TGTGCCAGCAGCTTAACTCCCGCCGGGGAGACCCAGTACTTC
.	TRBV27	TRBD1	TRBJ2-5	CASSSPTLGTGRTQYF	TGTGCCAGCAGTTCCCCAACCCTCGGGACAGGGAGGACCCAGTACTTC
.	TRBV7-2	.	TRBJ1-1	CASSLLHRVGNTEAFF	TGTGCCAGCAGCTTATTACACAGGGTCGGAAACACTGAAGCTTTCTTT
.	TRBV11-3	.	TRBJ2-7	CASSLYSDNSYEQYF	TGTGCCAGCAGCTTATATTCGGACAACTCCTACGAGCAGTACTTC
once	TRBV7-2	TRBD1	TRBJ2-1	CAIDRGPPNEQFF	TGTGCCATCGACAGGGGCCCGCCCAATGAGCAGTTCTTC
once	TRBV28	TRBD2	TRBJ2-7	CATYTRGGTTYEQYF	TGTGCCACCTACACCCGGGGAGGGACTACCTACGAGCAGTACTTC
.	TRBV5-4	TRBD1	TRBJ1-6	CASSRGQGGNNSPLHF	TGTGCCAGCAGCCGCGGACAGGGCGGAAATAATTCACCCCTCCACTTT
.	TRBV5-4	.	TRBJ1-4	CASSLAGATNEKLFF	TGTGCCAGCAGCTTAGCCGGAGCAACTAATGAAAAACTGTTTTTT
.	TRBV27	TRBD2	TRBJ2-7	CASSSGTIYEQYF	TGTGCCAGCTCTAGCGGGACGATCTACGAGCAGTACTTC
.	TRBV5-6	.	TRBJ2-7	CASSSTGGYSYEQYF	TGTGCCAGCAGCTCCACTGGAGGTTACTCCTACGAGCAGTACTTC
.	TRBV18	TRBD2	TRBJ2-7	CASSPGLAEEQYF	TGTGCCAGCTCACCCGGACTAGCGGAAGAGCAGTACTTC
.	TRBV28	.	TRBJ2-2	CASSSVGAATGELFF	TGTGCCAGCAGTTCCGTTGGGGCGGCCACCGGGGAGCTGTTTTTT
.	TRBV7-9	.	TRBJ2-7	CASSLVYLEGSYEQYF	TGTGCCAGCAGCTTAGTGTATCTCGAGGGTTCCTACGAGCAGTACTTC
.	TRBV9	.	TRBJ1-1	CASSVTQNTEAFF	TGTGCCAGCAGCGTAACACAAAACACTGAAGCTTTCTTT
.	TRBV5-1	.	TRBJ2-2	CASSLGPSRGLGSGELFF	TGCGCCAGCAGCTTGGGACCTTCCAGGGGCTTGGGGTCCGGGGAGCTGTTTTTT
many	TRBV2	.	TRBJ2-3	CASRTGLAAEADTQYF	TGTGCCAGCCGTACCGGGCTAGCTGCCGAGGCAGATACGCAGTATTTT
.	TRBV7-3	TRBD1	TRBJ1-2	CASSTGQGAYGYTF	TGTGCCAGCAGTACGGGACAGGGGGCCTATGGCTACACCTTC
.	TRBV28	.	TRBJ2-7	CASSLSGTGGGEQYF	TGTGCCAGCAGTTTATCGGGAACCGGGGGAGGCGAGCAGTACTTC
.	TRBV28	.	TRBJ1-5	CASSFRRRYSNQPQHF	TGTGCCAGCAGTTTCCGGAGGCGGTATAGCAATCAGCCCCAGCATTTT
.	TRBV11-3	.	TRBJ2-7	CASSLSFRLDEQYF	TGTGCCAGCAGCTTGAGCTTTCGGTTGGACGAGCAGTACTTC
once	TRBV15	TRBD1	TRBJ2-3	CATSRGQGANTQYF	TGTGCCACCAGCAGGGGTCAGGGGGCAAATACGCAGTATTTT
once	TRBV11-3	.	TRBJ2-7	CASSPVRGHTYEQYF	TGTGCCAGCAGCCCCGTACGAGGTCACACCTACGAGCAGTACTTC
.	TRBV21-1	.	TRBJ2-1	CASSKATTQLGQGQFF	TGTGCCAGCAGCAAAGCTACGACCCAACTGGGACAGGGGCAGTTCTTC
.	TRBV6-6	TRBD2	TRBJ2-7	CASSYSSGNYEQYF	TGTGCCAGCAGTTACTCTAGCGGGAATTACGAGCAGTACTTC
once	TRBV2	TRBD1	TRBJ2-3	CAGGGQGLDTQYF	TGTGCCGGAGGGGGACAGGGTTTGGATACGCAGTATTTT
once	TRBV7-2	TRBD2	TRBJ2-5	CASSLAKIAGRGETQYF	TGTGCCAGCAGCTTAGCGAAAATAGCGGGTCGCGGGGAGACCCAGTACTTC
once	TRBV7-3	.	TRBJ2-3	CASSAEGALTDTQYF	TGTGCCAGCAGCGCCGAGGGCGCCCTCACAGATACGCAGTATTTT
.	TRBV5-4	TRBD1	TRBJ1-2	CASSPGTYTGGERDGYTF	TGTGCCAGCAGCCCCGGGACTTATACAGGGGGCGAACGGGATGGCTACACCTTC
.	TRBV6-5	.	TRBJ2-1	CASRDSVTVQFF	TGTGCCAGCAGGGATAGCGTCACGGTGCAGTTCTTC
.	TRBV7-9	.	TRBJ2-5	CASSPGGGLLAQYF	TGTGCCAGCAGCCCCGGCGGGGGCCTCCTAGCCCAGTACTTC
.	TRBV18	TRBD1	TRBJ2-5	CASSDDRVRGDQETQYF	TGTGCCAGCTCAGATGACAGGGTCCGAGGGGACCAAGAGACCCAGTACTTC
.	TRBV6-5	.	TRBJ2-7	CASRPQGLSREQYF	TGTGCCAGCAGACCGCAGGGACTGTCGAGGGAGCAGTACTTC